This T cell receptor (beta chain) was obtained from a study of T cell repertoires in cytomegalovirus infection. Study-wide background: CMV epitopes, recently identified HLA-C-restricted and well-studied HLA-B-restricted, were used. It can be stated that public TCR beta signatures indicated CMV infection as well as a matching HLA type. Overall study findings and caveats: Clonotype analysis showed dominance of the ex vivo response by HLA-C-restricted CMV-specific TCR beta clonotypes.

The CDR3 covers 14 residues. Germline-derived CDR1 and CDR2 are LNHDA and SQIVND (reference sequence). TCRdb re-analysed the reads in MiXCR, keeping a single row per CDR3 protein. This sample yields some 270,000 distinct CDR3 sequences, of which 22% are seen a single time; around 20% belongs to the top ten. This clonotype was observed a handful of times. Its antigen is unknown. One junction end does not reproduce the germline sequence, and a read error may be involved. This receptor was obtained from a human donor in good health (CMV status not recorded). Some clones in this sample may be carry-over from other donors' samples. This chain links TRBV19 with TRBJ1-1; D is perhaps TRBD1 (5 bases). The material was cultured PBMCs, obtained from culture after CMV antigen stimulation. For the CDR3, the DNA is TGTGCTAGTAGGGTTGGGGCATCGAACACTGAAGCTTTCTTT. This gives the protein CASRVGASNTEAFF.